Included here is one T cell receptor (beta chain) sequence, with context. The specificity of this receptor is unknown. There are no base qualities to consult, and no much larger clone falls within one base. For the TCR template, genomic DNA was extracted from bulk tumor tissue, and 500 to 750 ng of gDNA was amplified for each sample. Multiple biopsies per primary tumor were taken during surgery, spaced as far apart as possible within the tumor mass. The study cohort was described as untreated, and patients were newly diagnosed NSCLC cases undergoing curative surgery. The donors were approximately 15 patients with newly diagnosed non-small cell lung cancer who were having surgery with curative intent. The resected tumor masses were reviewed by two independent pathologists. Sequencing was performed only on DNA and RNA samples of high quality. The TCR beta CDR3 region was amplified with a multiplex PCR system, in which a first round of 9 to 10 cycles was run using 32 V-gene forward and 13 J-gene reverse primers. The first PCR round was done with a QIAGEN Multiplex PCR Kit, and the primer sequences were filed in Chinese patent CN105087789A. In a second PCR round, Illumina universal primers were added with the Phusion High-Fidelity PCR Kit. The TCR libraries underwent paired-end sequencing with a read length of 151 bp on the Illumina HiSeq X Ten platform. The original pipeline was this. Cutadapt removed reads without multiplex PCR primers, PEAR merged read pairs, and MiXCR with default settings called CDR3 regions. Repertoire diversity used Shannon entropy, and clonality was computed as one minus Shannon entropy divided by ln of productive unique sequence count. Clonotypes present at frequencies of at least 0.5% were defined as dominant or high-frequency T-cell clones. TCRdb reprocessed the public reads (quality trimming at Q25 with fastp, clone calling with MiXCR) and kept in-frame beta chains. Here each entry gathers all rows of one CDR3 protein and keeps the most common genes and DNA. The V and J calls here are based on TCRdb, not the publication. This sample lists around 21,000 distinct CDR3 sequences; around 30% were detected once. Roughly 4.4% of the sample belongs to the ten largest clones.

The data were taken from a study of immune heterogeneity within non-small cell lung tumors (dated by TCRdb to 2016 to 2018). With respect to the entire study: By histology, a few squamous cell carcinomas, 10 non-squamous carcinomas and 1 tumor not otherwise specified were included. For mutant peptides 8 to 11 amino acids long, netMHCpan-3.0 predicted neoantigen binding to the HLA alleles of each patient. Transcriptome data were available for just about 41 loci from around twelve patients, whereas TCR repertoire analysis spanned under 65 tumor loci from around 15 patients. The study combined whole-exome sequencing, RNA-seq and TCR beta repertoire sequencing of multiple spatially distinct regions from each NSCLC tumor to examine intratumoral immune heterogeneity.

Taken from the germline V gene, the CDR1 and CDR2 loops are MNHNS and SASEGT. Including the terminal cysteine and phenylalanine, the CDR3 comprises 14 residues. Only CDR3 DNA is held: 42 bases, read in frame from base 1. V sheds 7 bases and J sheds 10 bases, leaving 21 bases between their ends. Broad study findings and their caveats: High-frequency TCR beta clonotypes were found to be largely distinct between individual patients. Within a patient, the same dominant CDR3B clonotypes appeared at multiple loci, but different tumor locations also contained unique high-frequency clones. Local tumor mutational burden and local T-cell repertoire clonality had a statistically significant but moderate positive correlation (R 0.3 to 0.35).

Input material: lung tumor tissue. The receptor was isolated from a middle-aged man with non-small cell lung cancer. The rearrangement combines TRBV6-1 with TRBJ2-3, with TRBD1 perhaps the D gene, on 6 matching bases. The sequenced DNA is TGTGCCAGCAAATTGACAGTCTCAGGGGATTCGCAGTATTTT. The translation is CASKLTVSGDSQYF.